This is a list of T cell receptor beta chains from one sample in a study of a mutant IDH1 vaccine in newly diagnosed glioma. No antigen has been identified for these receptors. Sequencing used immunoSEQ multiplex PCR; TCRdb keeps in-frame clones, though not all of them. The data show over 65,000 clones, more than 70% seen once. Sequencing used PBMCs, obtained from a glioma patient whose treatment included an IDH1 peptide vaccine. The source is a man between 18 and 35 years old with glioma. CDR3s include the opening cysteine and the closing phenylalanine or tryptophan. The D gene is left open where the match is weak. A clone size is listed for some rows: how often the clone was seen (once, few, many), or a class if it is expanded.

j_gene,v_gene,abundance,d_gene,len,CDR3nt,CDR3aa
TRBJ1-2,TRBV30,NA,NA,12,TGTGCCTGGAGTGAGGGGAACTATGGCTACACCTTC,CAWSEGNYGYTF
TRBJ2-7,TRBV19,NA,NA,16,TGTGCCAGTAGTATAACCGCGGGGACAGCCTCCTACGAGCAGTACTTC,CASSITAGTASYEQYF
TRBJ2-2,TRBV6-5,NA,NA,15,TGTGCCAGCAGTCGGAGTCAGTGGAACACCGGGGAGCTGTTTTTT,CASSRSQWNTGELFF
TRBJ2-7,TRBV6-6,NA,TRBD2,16,TGTGCCAGCAGCCGAACTAGCGGGGGGACCCCCTACGAGCAGTACTTC,CASSRTSGGTPYEQYF
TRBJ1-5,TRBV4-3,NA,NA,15,TGCGCCAGCAGCCAGGGGGCCGGGAGCAATCAGCCCCAGCATTTT,CASSQGAGSNQPQHF
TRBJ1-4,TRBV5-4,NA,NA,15,TGTGCCAGCAGCTTGGATCAGCTACCAAATGAAAAACTGTTTTTT,CASSLDQLPNEKLFF
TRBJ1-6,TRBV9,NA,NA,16,TGTGCCAGCAGCGCGCAGGGAAACCCTAATAATTCACCCCTCCACTTT,CASSAQGNPNNSPLHF
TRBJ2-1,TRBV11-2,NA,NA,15,TGTGCCAGCAGCCCCCCGGACCTCTGGGACAATGAGCAGTTCTTC,CASSPPDLWDNEQFF
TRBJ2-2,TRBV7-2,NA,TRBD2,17,TGTGCCAGCAGCTTAGAGGGGTTAGCGGGAGTCCCCGGGGAGCTGTTTTTT,CASSLEGLAGVPGELFF
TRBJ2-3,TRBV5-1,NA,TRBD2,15,TGCGCCAGCAGCTTGGATGTGACTAGCGCCCGAACGCAGTATTTT,CASSLDVTSARTQYF
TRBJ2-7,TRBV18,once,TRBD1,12,TGTGCCAGCTCACGGACAGGGTACGAGCAGTACTTC,CASSRTGYEQYF
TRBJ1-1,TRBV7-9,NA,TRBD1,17,TGTGCCAGCAGCTTAGAGTATTGGGGACAGGGGAACACTGAAGCTTTCTTT,CASSLEYWGQGNTEAFF
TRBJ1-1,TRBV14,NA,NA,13,TGTGCCAGCAGCCACCTCGGACGCACCGAAGCTTTCTTT,CASSHLGRTEAFF
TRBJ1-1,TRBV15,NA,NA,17,TGTGCCACCAGCAGAGAGGGCAGACACCTGATGAACACTGAAGCTTTCTTT,CATSREGRHLMNTEAFF
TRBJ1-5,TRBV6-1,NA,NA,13,TGTGCCAGCAGTGTCCCTCCAAATCAGCCCCAGCATTTT,CASSVPPNQPQHF
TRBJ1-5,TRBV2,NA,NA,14,TGTGCCAGCAGCGAACAGGGAGTAAGGCAGCCCCAGCATTTT,CASSEQGVRQPQHF
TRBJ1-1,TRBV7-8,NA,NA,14,TGTGCCAGCAGCCCCGAAGTCCGGGGGCCCAGGGCTTTCTTT,CASSPEVRGPRAFF
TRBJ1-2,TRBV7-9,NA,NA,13,TGTGCCAGCAGCTTAGTGACAGAGTTGGGCTACACCTTC,CASSLVTELGYTF
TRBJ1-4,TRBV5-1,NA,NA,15,TGCGCCAGCGAACTGGGAGGGTCCGATCGCGGAAAACTGTTTTTT,CASELGGSDRGKLFF
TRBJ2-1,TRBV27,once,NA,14,TGTGCCAGCAGTTTACGGGACCATATCGATGAGCAGTTCTTC,CASSLRDHIDEQFF
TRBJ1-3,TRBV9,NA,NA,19,TGTGCCAGCAGCGTCCACCTCGAGCCGAGGGACCCAGGGGCGGACACCATATATTTT,CASSVHLEPRDPGADTIYF
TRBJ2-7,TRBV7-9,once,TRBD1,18,TGTGCCAGCAGCACGACCGATGTCCGGGACAGAGTATCCTACGAGCAGTACTTC,CASSTTDVRDRVSYEQYF
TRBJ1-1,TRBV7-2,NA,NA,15,TGTGCCAGCAGCTTAGAGGAGGGGTTGAACACTGAAGCTTTCTTT,CASSLEEGLNTEAFF
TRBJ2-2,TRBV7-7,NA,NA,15,TGTGCTAGCAGATCTACAGGGACCAACACCGGGGAGCTGTTTTTT,CASRSTGTNTGELFF
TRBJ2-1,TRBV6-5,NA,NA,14,TGTGCCAGCAGTTCGGGGTTTGGGGAACGGGAGCAGTTCTTC,CASSSGFGEREQFF
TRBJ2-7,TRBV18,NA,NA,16,TGTGCCAGCTCACCACCGTTGGACGGAACTACCTACGAGCAGTACTTC,CASSPPLDGTTYEQYF
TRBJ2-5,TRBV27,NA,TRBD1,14,TGTGCCAGCAGCCTACAGGGGTTCCAAGAGACCCAGTACTTC,CASSLQGFQETQYF